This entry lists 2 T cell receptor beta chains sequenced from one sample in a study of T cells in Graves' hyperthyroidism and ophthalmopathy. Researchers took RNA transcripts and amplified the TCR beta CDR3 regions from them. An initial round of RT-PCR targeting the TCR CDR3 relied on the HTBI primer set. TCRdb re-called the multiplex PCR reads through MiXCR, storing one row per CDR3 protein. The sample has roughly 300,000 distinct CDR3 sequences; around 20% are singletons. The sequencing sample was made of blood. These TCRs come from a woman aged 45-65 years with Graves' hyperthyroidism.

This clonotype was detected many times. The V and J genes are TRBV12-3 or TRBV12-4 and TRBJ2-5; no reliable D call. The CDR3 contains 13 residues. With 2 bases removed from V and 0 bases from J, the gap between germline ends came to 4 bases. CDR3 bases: TGTGCCAGCAGTTTAATGTACCAAGAGACCCAGTACTTC. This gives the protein CASSLMYQETQYF.

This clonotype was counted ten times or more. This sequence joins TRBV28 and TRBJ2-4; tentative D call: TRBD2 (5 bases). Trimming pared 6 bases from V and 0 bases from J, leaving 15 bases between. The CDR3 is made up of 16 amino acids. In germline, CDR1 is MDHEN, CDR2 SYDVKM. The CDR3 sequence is CASSRGSILAKNIQYF. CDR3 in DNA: TGTGCCAGCAGCCGCGGGTCTATACTAGCCAAAAACATTCAGTACTTC.